Listed below are T cell receptor beta chains from one sample, sequenced in a study of shared clonotypes between healthy human individuals. Produced via immunoSEQ multiplex PCR; TCRdb's table is partial and in-frame only. The sample yields millions of clones, around 90% seen once. Source material: naive CD4+ T cells sorted from blood. Receptors were obtained from a man aged 18 to 35 in good health. CDR3s include the opening cysteine and the closing phenylalanine or tryptophan. D genes are given only for firm matches. Some rows mark clone size as missing; the rest say once, few, many or name a class of expanded clone.

NA	few	TRBV7-6	TRBJ1-2	TGTGCCAGCAGCCCTCCAGGGGACTATGGCTACACCTTC	CASSPPGDYGYTF
NA	NA	TRBV5-1	TRBJ1-5	TGCGCCAGCAGCTTGGAGGGCGGAGAGAATCAGCCCCAGCATTTT	CASSLEGGENQPQHF
TRBD2	NA	TRBV29-1	TRBJ2-2	TGCAGCGTCACGAGACTAGCGGGAGCCGTCGATGTGGGCACCGGGGAGCTGTTTTTT	CSVTRLAGAVDVGTGELFF
NA	NA	TRBV23-1	TRBJ2-7	TGCGCCAGCAGTCAACCTGAGCGCTACGAGCAGTACTTC	CASSQPERYEQYF
TRBD1	NA	TRBV30	TRBJ2-7	TGTGCCTGGAGCCGCCCGAGGACAGGGGAATACGAGCAGTACTTC	CAWSRPRTGEYEQYF
NA	NA	TRBV5-1	TRBJ2-1	TGCGCCAGCAGCACGTCGACAGGAGAGCAGTTCTTC	CASSTSTGEQFF
NA	few	TRBV28	TRBJ1-6	TGTGCCAGCAGTTCCCCGTTGGGATCACCCCTCCACTTT	CASSSPLGSPLHF
NA	few	TRBV5-1	TRBJ1-2	TGCGCCAGCAGCTTGTCAGTACAGGGATATGGCTACACCTTC	CASSLSVQGYGYTF
TRBD2	NA	TRBV5-6	TRBJ2-5	TGTGCCAGCAGCCTCCGTTTAGCGGGAGGGGGAGAGACCCAGTACTTC	CASSLRLAGGGETQYF
TRBD1	NA	TRBV12-5	TRBJ1-2	TGTGCTAGTGGTACCTCCCCCTCCGTTTGGGACAGGGGGCTCGATGGCTACACCTTC	CASGTSPSVWDRGLDGYTF
TRBD2	NA	TRBV6-4	TRBJ2-3	TGTGCCAGCAGTGACTCGGGACTAGCACCCGATACGCAGTATTTT	CASSDSGLAPDTQYF
TRBD1	NA	TRBV7-8	TRBJ2-1	TGTGCCAGCAGCTCTGCTCGGGACAGGGCCCACAATGAGCAGTTCTTC	CASSSARDRAHNEQFF
NA	NA	TRBV10-3	TRBJ1-2	TGTGCCATCAGGACCCACCATGGCCAACAGGACTATGGCTACACCTTC	CAIRTHHGQQDYGYTF
NA	once	TRBV21-1	TRBJ2-5	TGTGCCAGCACCAACCGGGACGGACACTTC	CASTNRDGHF
NA	NA	TRBV5-6	TRBJ1-1	TGTGCCAGCAGCTTCAGGACAGCAAACACTGAAGCTTTCTTT	CASSFRTANTEAFF
NA	NA	TRBV19	TRBJ2-1	TGTGCCAGTAGTGGTCAGGGGGGCAATGAGCAGTTCTTC	CASSGQGGNEQFF
TRBD2	NA	TRBV5-1	TRBJ2-1	TGCGCCAGCACCTTGGGCGGGGGGTCCTACAATGAGCAGTTCTTC	CASTLGGGSYNEQFF
TRBD1	NA	TRBV5-6	TRBJ2-7	TGTGCCAGCAGCCCTAGGGACAGGACTGACGAGCAGTACTTC	CASSPRDRTDEQYF
NA	NA	TRBV5-1	TRBJ2-5	TGCGCCAGCAGCTTGACAGGGCCAGAGACCCAGTACTTC	CASSLTGPETQYF
NA	few	TRBV15	TRBJ2-2	TGTGCCACCAGCAGAGATCTGGGGGCCGGGGAGCTGTTTTTT	CATSRDLGAGELFF
NA	NA	TRBV19	TRBJ1-5	TGTGCCAGTAGTATATTGGCGGGGGGCGTAATTCGCAATCAGCCCCAGCATTTT	CASSILAGGVIRNQPQHF
TRBD1	NA	TRBV7-9	TRBJ2-7	TGTGCCAGCAGCCCCTGGGACAGGGGCATTGCAAAGCAGTACTTC	CASSPWDRGIAKQYF
NA	NA	TRBV6-5	TRBJ2-7	TGTGCCAGCAGTTCACCAGGAGCCTACGAGCAGTACTTC	CASSSPGAYEQYF
NA	NA	TRBV29-1	TRBJ2-2	TGCAGCGTTTCTGATCCCGGGGAGCTGTTTTTT	CSVSDPGELFF
NA	NA	TRBV5-1	TRBJ2-6	TGCGCCAGCAGATTAACCTTCTCTGGGGCCAACGTCCTGACTTTC	CASRLTFSGANVLTF